This is a list of T cell receptor beta chains from one sample in a study of blood T cell repertoires in COVID-19. The assay was immunoSEQ multiplex PCR, and TCRdb's table has in-frame clones only and misses some. The sample has 180,000 or so clones, about 87% seen once. The specimen was peripheral blood. The source is a man aged 35-49 years with active or convalescent COVID-19. Each CDR3 is given with its conserved first and last residue. Each record gives: CDR3 protein, CDR3 DNA, V gene, clone size, J gene, D gene. D genes are given only for firm matches. Size values are once, few and many counts, or a class for expanded clones, and some rows have none.

CASSITPECRDF	TGTGCCAGCAGTATTACACCGGAATGTCGGGATTTT	TRBV27	.	TRBJ2-3	.
CASSQRGGGALEQYF	TGTGCCAGCAGCCAGAGGGGAGGGGGGGCGTTAGAGCAGTACTTC	TRBV7-6	.	TRBJ2-7	.
CASSVATGGTEAFF	TGTGCCAGCAGCGTAGCTACAGGGGGCACTGAAGCTTTCTTT	TRBV9	.	TRBJ1-1	TRBD1
CASSWTGENTEAFF	TGTGCCAGCAGTTGGACAGGGGAGAACACTGAAGCTTTCTTT	TRBV25-1	.	TRBJ1-1	TRBD1
CASSLRQDNSGANVLTF	TGTGCCAGCAGCTTACGCCAGGACAACTCTGGGGCCAACGTCCTGACTTTC	TRBV7-3	.	TRBJ2-6	.
CASSATGAGELFF	TGTGCCAGCAGCGCGACAGGGGCCGGGGAGCTGTTTTTT	TRBV9	once	TRBJ2-2	TRBD1
CASSPDSSNQPQHF	TGTGCCAGCAGCCCAGACAGTAGCAATCAGCCCCAGCATTTT	TRBV11-2	.	TRBJ1-5	.
CASSVSTSGGPSSYNEQFF	TGTGCCAGCAGCGTCTCGACTAGCGGGGGCCCGAGCTCCTACAATGAGCAGTTCTTC	TRBV9	.	TRBJ2-1	TRBD2
CASREGGSYGYTF	TGTGCCAGCAGAGAGGGGGGGTCCTATGGCTACACCTTC	TRBV2	.	TRBJ1-2	.
CSVTGKKRLDTEAFF	TGCAGCGTTACCGGGAAGAAGAGGCTGGACACTGAAGCTTTCTTT	TRBV29-1	.	TRBJ1-1	.
CAWSHPHGPQHF	TGTGCCTGGAGTCACCCTCACGGGCCCCAGCATTTT	TRBV30	.	TRBJ1-5	.
CASSYPASSSEQFF	TGTGCCAGCAGCTACCCGGCGTCTAGCTCTGAGCAGTTCTTC	TRBV11-2	once	TRBJ2-1	.
CSVEGRTAHSGELFF	TGCAGCGTTGAGGGCAGGACAGCTCATAGCGGGGAGCTGTTTTTT	TRBV29-1	.	TRBJ2-2	.
CASSAGPRMPQHF	TGTGCCAGCAGCGCAGGTCCAAGGATGCCCCAGCATTTT	TRBV5-4	.	TRBJ1-5	.
CASSYMGGTQPQHF	TGTGCCAGCAGTTATATGGGGGGGACTCAGCCCCAGCATTTT	TRBV6-5	.	TRBJ1-5	.
CASSLNPGGGSPLHF	TGTGCCAGCAGCTTAAACCCAGGGGGCGGTTCACCCCTCCACTTT	TRBV7-2	.	TRBJ1-6	TRBD1
CASSYLGQGNTEAFF	TGTGCCAGCAGTTATTTGGGACAGGGGAACACTGAAGCTTTCTTT	TRBV27	.	TRBJ1-1	TRBD1
CASSQQGDYGYTF	TGTGCCAGCAGCCAACAGGGGGACTATGGCTACACCTTC	TRBV5-6	.	TRBJ1-2	TRBD1
CAAEGGNQPQHF	TGTGCCGCAGAAGGGGGCAATCAGCCCCAGCATTTT	TRBV19	.	TRBJ1-5	.
CASSGTGVQPQHF	TGTGCCAGCAGCGGGACAGGGGTCCAGCCCCAGCATTTT	TRBV6-2/TRBV6-3	.	TRBJ1-5	TRBD1
CASRGEVGYTF	TGTGCCAGCCGGGGGGAGGTCGGCTACACCTTC	TRBV6-5	few	TRBJ1-2	.
CASSPGQGGSQPQHF	TGTGCCAGCAGCCCCGGACAGGGAGGGAGTCAGCCCCAGCATTTT	TRBV9	.	TRBJ1-5	TRBD1
CSVESTGRNTEAFF	TGCAGCGTTGAAAGTACAGGACGGAACACTGAAGCTTTCTTT	TRBV29-1	.	TRBJ1-1	.
CASSQEGQAEGPQHF	TGTGCCAGCAGCCAAGAGGGACAGGCCGAGGGGCCCCAGCATTTT	TRBV4-2	.	TRBJ1-5	TRBD1